The next 20 T cell receptor beta chains were all read from a single sample in a study of response to subunit inactivated influenza vaccine. Each CDR3 protein gets one entry after TCRdb re-called the RT-PCR reads with MiXCR. The sample has 450,000 to 600,000 distinct CDR3 sequences; 6% to 9% are singletons. This sample comprised PBMCs from blood, obtained 23 months after vaccination. These receptors originate from a man between 50 and 75 years old who received an inactivated influenza vaccine.

The chain links TRBV6-2 or TRBV6-3 to TRBJ2-7; perhaps D is TRBD1 or TRBD2 (5 bases each). Trimming left V 6 bases short and J 3 bases short, with 12 bases between. Per the germline V gene, CDR1 is MNHEY and CDR2 is SVGEGT. CDR3 length equals 13 residues. CDR3 coding DNA: TGTGCCAGCAGGGAGAGTGGGGGCTACGAGCAGTACTTC. Protein sequence: CASRESGGYEQYF.

The CDR3 is CASSLDVMRAEAFF. In nucleotides, the CDR3 is TGTGCCAGCAGCTTGGACGTCATGCGGGCTGAAGCTTTCTTT. The chain joins TRBV7-2 to TRBJ1-1; D ambiguous. CDR1 and CDR2 from the germline V gene are SGHTA and FQGNSA. CDR3 length: 14 amino acids. Between the trimmed V and J ends, which lost 3 bases and 6 bases, there was a span of 14 bases.

V gene TRBV7-2 combines with J gene TRBJ1-5; D gene uncertain. The CDR3 is 14 residues long. The V gene lost 7 bases and the J gene lost 0 bases, with 10 bases spanning the gap. Germline-derived CDR1 and CDR2 are SGHTA and FQGNSA. CDR3 sequence reads: CASKKEYSNQPQHF. In nucleotides, the CDR3 is TGTGCCAGCAAGAAGGAGTATAGCAATCAGCCCCAGCATTTT.

A few counts support this clonotype. The chain is built from TRBV5-5 and TRBJ2-3; 8 bases line up with TRBD2. CDR3 length: 14 residues. The V gene end was trimmed by 0 bases and the J gene end by 4 bases; junction bases not matched to a gene: 1. Germline CDR1 and CDR2: SGHKS and YYEKEE (reference sequence). This CDR3 reads CASSLARGADTQYF. CDR3 in DNA: TGTGCCAGCAGCTTGGCGCGGGGGGCAGATACGCAGTATTTT.

This chain joins TRBV7-9 and TRBJ1-3; TRBD1 is a possible D gene (6 bases). The V gene lost 5 bases and the J gene lost 0 bases, with 11 bases spanning the gap. This CDR3 comprises 15 residues. Germline lookup yields CDR1 SEHNR and CDR2 FQNEAQ (reference sequence). The CDR3 spells CASSAGTYSGNTIYF. Written as DNA, the CDR3 is TGTGCCAGCAGCGCCGGGACATACTCTGGAAACACCATATATTTT.

This clonotype was observed many times. The rearrangement links TRBV7-9 to TRBJ2-5, with D possibly matching TRBD2 (6 bases). Germline values: CDR1 SEHNR, CDR2 FQNEAQ (reference sequence). This CDR3 is built from 14 residues. Trimming cost V 8 bases and J 1 base, with 14 bases left between them. The CDR3 DNA follows: TGTGCCAGCTTCCGGGGGATGACCCAAGAGACCCAGTACTTC. Its translation is CASFRGMTQETQYF.

The V call is TRBV7-2, the J call TRBJ2-1; D may be TRBD2 (6 bases). This CDR3 is 15 amino acids long. Germline loops: CDR1 SGHTA, CDR2 FQGNSA. The V end lost 2 bases, the J end lost 5 bases, and 13 bases lay between the germline ends. The CDR3 nucleotides read TGTGCCAGCAGCTTATCCGTAGCGGCCAACAATGAGCAGTTCTTC. This translates into CASSLSVAANNEQFF.

The rearrangement joins TRBV20-1 to TRBJ2-3; perhaps TRBD1 as D (5 bases). CDR1 and CDR2 (germline): DFQATT, SNEGSKA (reference sequence). There are 13 residues in the CDR3. Trimming took 6 bases from V and 3 from J, leaving 13 bases between them. The chain's CDR3 is CSAGSQGTDTQYF. CDR3 DNA sequence: TGCAGTGCCGGGTCCCAGGGAACAGATACGCAGTATTTT.

This chain links TRBV14 with TRBJ2-6, with unresolved D. The V gene's germline CDR1 is SGHDN and CDR2 FVKESK. CDR3 length: 15 amino acids. V gave up 6 bases and J gave up 0 bases, with 9 bases separating them. CDR3 coding DNA: TGTGCCAGCAGTTACTTCGGCTCTGGGGCCAACGTCCTGACTTTC. This encodes CASSYFGSGANVLTF.

This clonotype has at least ten counts. V is TRBV4-1 and J is TRBJ2-3; D unclear. With 0 bases removed from V and 2 bases from J, the gap between germline ends came to 12 bases. In germline, CDR1 is MGHRA, CDR2 YSYEKL. CDR3 size: 16 residues. The DNA of the CDR3 is TGCGCCAGCAGCCAAGATGTTGGAAGGGTCACAGATACGCAGTATTTT. This sequence encodes CASSQDVGRVTDTQYF.

This clonotype was observed a few times. J is TRBJ2-3 and V is TRBV20-1; D call uncertain. CDR3 length: 11 residues. Between the trimmed V and J ends, which lost 5 bases and 6 bases, there was a span of 9 bases. Germline V lookup: CDR1 DFQATT, CDR2 SNEGSKA (reference sequence). CDR3: CSARIRDTQYF. In DNA, the CDR3 is TGCAGTGCTCGGATCCGGGATACGCAGTATTTT.

This clonotype was detected ten times or more. This chain links TRBV4-1 with TRBJ1-2; a weak D match, TRBD1 (6 bases). Germline-derived CDR1 and CDR2 are MGHRA and YSYEKL. V was pared by 4 bases and J by 3 bases, with 18 bases between. This CDR3 contains 16 residues. The CDR3 loop reads CASSPPLRGLYYGYTF. The CDR3 nucleotides are TGCGCCAGCAGCCCCCCCCTACGGGGGCTGTACTATGGCTACACCTTC.

This clonotype was recorded many times. This rearrangement joins TRBV18 to TRBJ1-5; tentatively, D is TRBD1 (5 bases). The CDR3 contains 13 residues. Germline V gene sequence: CDR1 KGHSH, CDR2 LQKENI. The V gene lost 2 bases and the J gene lost 7 bases, with 9 bases spanning the gap. The CDR3: CASSPGAEQPQHF. CDR3 sequence (DNA): TGTGCCAGCTCACCAGGGGCCGAACAGCCCCAGCATTTT.

This clonotype was seen ten or more times. The chain has TRBV10-3 and TRBJ2-2, with 15 bases aligning to TRBD2. Germline V gene sequence: CDR1 ENHRY, CDR2 SYGVKD. The CDR3 extends over 15 amino acids. With 10 bases clipped from V and 10 bases from J, the junction kept 10 bases outside the gene matches. The CDR3 DNA reads as TGTGCCACCTCTTGGACTAGCGGGAGGGCCGTGGAGCTGTTTTTT. Translation gives CATSWTSGRAVELFF.

The J gene is TRBJ1-4, the V gene TRBV4-3, with D hard to call. The V gene's germline CDR1 is LGHNA and CDR2 YSLEER. This CDR3 has 13 amino acids. Between the trimmed V and J ends, which lost 3 bases and 5 bases, there was a span of 7 bases. The CDR3 protein is CASSQGMNEKLFF. CDR3 nucleotide sequence: TGCGCCAGCAGCCAGGGAATGAATGAAAAACTGTTTTTT.

This clonotype was picked up many times. As DNA, the CDR3 is TGTGCCAGCAGCCGGATCCTGCGGGAGACCCAGTACTTC. Amino acid sequence: CASSRILRETQYF. The V and J genes are TRBV7-2 and TRBJ2-5; no clear D. Germline loops: CDR1 SGHTA, CDR2 FQGNSA. This CDR3 is 13 amino acids long. Trimming took off 5 bases at V and 5 bases at J, with 12 bases between the two ends.

In its sample, this clonotype was seen many times. V usage is TRBV3-1 and J usage is TRBJ2-2, with D unresolved. Trimming removed 8 bases from V and 5 bases from J, with 18 bases in between. This CDR3 has 15 amino acids. Germline V gene lookup returns CDR1 LGHDT and CDR2 YNNKEL (reference sequence). The CDR3 DNA follows: TGTGCCAGCCGAGGCGGAACGATGTGGACCGGGGAGCTGTTTTTT. It encodes CASRGGTMWTGELFF.

This clonotype appeared a few times. The chain carries TRBV18 and TRBJ2-7; 10 nucleotides agree with TRBD2. The germline V gene has CDR1 KGHSH and CDR2 LQKENI. Unmatched junction bases numbered 5, after V lost 0 bases and J lost 3 bases. This CDR3 spans 16 amino acids. CDR3 coding DNA: TGTGCCAGCTCACCACCGGCTAGCGGGGGTTACTACGAGCAGTACTTC. Residues: CASSPPASGGYYEQYF.

This clonotype has a handful of counts. The chain carries TRBV28 and TRBJ1-6; TRBD1 aligns across 9 bases. The germline V gene encodes CDR1 MDHEN and CDR2 SYDVKM. V trimming: 6 bases; J trimming: 9 bases; junction bases outside the gene matches: 6. CDR3 length equals 14 residues. Here the CDR3 reads CASSSGTGISPLHF. The CDR3 nucleotides are TGTGCCAGCAGCTCCGGGACAGGGATTTCACCCCTCCACTTT.

This clonotype was recorded many times. The chain couples TRBV20-1 to TRBJ2-2; 8 bases fit TRBD1. The CDR3 consists of 14 residues. V shed 7 bases and J 1 base; nucleotides not matched to a gene: 5. Germline loops: CDR1 DFQATT, CDR2 SNEGSKA (reference sequence). Here the CDR3 DNA reads TGCAGTGTCCCCGGGACAGGGAACACCGGGGAGCTGTTTTTT. As protein: CSVPGTGNTGELFF.